These 5 T cell receptor beta chains share one sample of origin, sequenced in a study of T cell changes during pregnancy in multiple sclerosis. Clones were sequenced by immunoSEQ multiplex PCR, and TCRdb holds only the in-frame ones, with some missing. Of about 40,000 clones in the sample, around 94% were seen once. The sample consisted of peripheral blood, taken in the third trimester of pregnancy. The receptors were sampled from a female donor with multiple sclerosis, enrolled in a pregnancy study.

V usage is TRBV5-1 and J usage is TRBJ1-3; 9 positions match TRBD1. Germline trimming cut 3 bases from V and 0 bases from J; bases unmatched to any gene: 10. Germline loops: CDR1 SGHRS, CDR2 YFSETQ. The CDR3 runs to 18 residues. The CDR3 here is CASSSTPGQGSSGNTIYF. CDR3 in DNA: TGCGCCAGCAGCTCGACGCCGGGACAGGGAAGCTCTGGAAACACCATATATTTT.

The rearrangement joins TRBV19 to TRBJ2-5, with 7 bases lining up with TRBD1. CDR1 and CDR2 from the germline V gene are LNHDA and SQIVND (reference sequence). Trimming removed 3 bases from V and 2 bases from J; junction bases left unmatched: 6. CDR3 size: 15 residues. The CDR3 is CASSMNPGQQETQYF. DNA of the CDR3: TGTGCCAGTAGTATGAACCCGGGACAGCAAGAGACCCAGTACTTC.

This chain joins TRBV6-5 and TRBJ1-2, with TRBD1 as a possible D gene (5 bases). In germline, CDR1 is MNHEY, CDR2 SVGAGI. V was clipped by 7 bases and J by 4 bases, with 19 bases between them. The CDR3 consists of 15 residues. The CDR3 nucleotides are TGTGCCAGCACCCTAAGGGCAGGGCTGCCCTATGGCTACACCTTC. Translating it yields CASTLRAGLPYGYTF.

This sequence joins TRBV7-6 and TRBJ1-4; TRBD1 aligns across 7 bases. The CDR3 spans 15 residues. Germline lookup yields CDR1 SGHVS and CDR2 FNYEAQ. V shed 3 bases, J shed 8 bases, and the junction held 9 bases outside the gene matches. CDR3 bases: TGTGCCAGCAGCTTTTTTGACAGGGACGGAGAAAAACTGTTTTTT. It encodes CASSFFDRDGEKLFF.

This chain joins TRBV5-1 and TRBJ2-7; 7 bases are a match to TRBD1. V shed 5 bases and J 3 bases; nucleotides not matched to a gene: 8. Germline assignment: CDR1 SGHRS and CDR2 YFSETQ. This CDR3 comprises 14 residues. The CDR3 loop reads CASRHDRAYYEQYF. In DNA form, the CDR3 reads TGCGCCAGCAGGCATGACAGGGCCTACTACGAGCAGTACTTC.